These 21 T cell receptor beta chains were sequenced from one sample in a study of blood T cell repertoires in COVID-19. Sequenced by immunoSEQ multiplex PCR; TCRdb stores in-frame clones only, minus some. The table includes approximately 120,000 clones, under 85% detected once. The specimen sequenced was PBMCs or T cells enriched from blood (not recorded which). Receptor source: a man aged 25-45 years who had recovered from COVID-19.

The V gene is TRBV3-1 (or the pseudogene TRBV3-2), the J gene TRBJ2-4; 8 bases are a match to TRBD1. The CDR3 runs 14 residues. The V gene's germline CDR1 is LGHDT and CDR2 YNNKEL (reference sequence). V shed 5 bases, J shed 2 bases, and the junction held 2 bases outside the gene matches. CDR3 amino acids: CASSGQGTKNIQYF. CDR3 bases: TGTGCCAGCAGCGGACAGGGAACCAAAAACATTCAGTACTTC.

The chain couples TRBV24-1 to TRBJ2-1, with D unclear. CDR1 and CDR2 (germline): KGHDR, SFDVKD. The CDR3 runs to 16 residues. Trimming pared 3 bases from V and 0 bases from J, leaving 11 bases between. The CDR3 nucleotides read TGTGCCACCAGTGATACTTGGGCCAGCTCCTACAATGAGCAGTTCTTC. It translates to CATSDTWASSYNEQFF.

The chain carries TRBV24-1 and TRBJ2-1; D is possibly TRBD2 (6 bases). Between the trimmed V and J ends, which lost 6 bases and 8 bases, there was a span of 16 bases. The germline V gene encodes CDR1 KGHDR and CDR2 SFDVKD. The CDR3 sequence is 14 residues long. The CDR3 region is CATSPTSLSHEQFF. Here the CDR3 DNA reads TGTGCCACCAGTCCGACTAGTCTTTCCCATGAGCAGTTCTTC.

This clone was recorded only once. V usage is TRBV27 and J usage is TRBJ1-6; 11 bases agree with TRBD1. Germline lookup yields CDR1 MNHEY and CDR2 SMNVEV (reference sequence). This CDR3 has 17 amino acids. After removal of 9 bases from V and 10 bases from J, the junction contained 17 bases not matched to a gene. CDR3 sequence: CARRHSGQGECASPLHF. CDR3 coding DNA: TGTGCCAGGAGACACTCGGGACAGGGGGAATGCGCGTCACCCCTCCACTTT.

The chain uses TRBV6-5 and TRBJ1-5; 8 bases match TRBD1. The CDR3 contains 15 residues. The V gene's germline CDR1 is MNHEY and CDR2 SVGAGI. V was clipped by 6 bases and J by 4 bases; unmatched bases: 8. The CDR3 coding sequence is TGTGCCAGCAGCCCCACAGGGGGTAGTAATCAGCCCCAGCATTTT. Its protein product is CASSPTGGSNQPQHF.

This chain uses TRBV5-1 with TRBJ2-5; TRBD1 might be the D (5 bases). Trimming took off 4 bases at V and 1 base at J, with 17 bases between the two ends. This CDR3 spans 16 amino acids. CDR1 and CDR2 (germline): SGHRS, YFSETQ. The DNA of the CDR3 is TGCGCCAGCAGCGTGGGCCCTACTGGGGCCCAAGAGACCCAGTACTTC. Its protein is CASSVGPTGAQETQYF. Variable domain in full (rest from reference TRBV5-1 and TRBJ2-5): KAGVTQTPRYLIKTRGQQVTLSCSPISGHRSVSWYQQTPGQGLQFLFEYFSETQRNKGNFPGRFSGRQFSNSRSEMNVSTLELGDSALYLCASSVGPTGAQETQYFGPGTRLLVL.

This clone is termed medium-sized. The genes are TRBV5-4 and TRBJ2-7; 10 bases are a match to TRBD2. V trimming: 4 bases; J trimming: 2 bases; junction bases outside the gene matches: 12. CDR3 length: 17 amino acids. CDR1 and CDR2 from the germline V gene are SGHNT and YYREEE (reference sequence). CDR3: CASSARTSGPHPYEQYF. The CDR3 region has the DNA TGTGCCAGCAGCGCGAGGACTAGCGGTCCTCATCCCTACGAGCAGTACTTC.

This chain uses TRBV5-1 with TRBJ2-2; D is unclear. Germline V gives CDR1 SGHRS, CDR2 YFSETQ. CDR3 length equals 13 residues. The V and J ends lost 3 bases and 5 bases respectively, with 8 bases between them. CDR3 nucleotides: TGCGCCAGCAGCTATACAGTAACCGGGGAGCTGTTTTTT. Translating it yields CASSYTVTGELFF.

The chain recombines TRBV2 with TRBJ1-1; unclear D gene. CDR1 is SNHLY and CDR2 is FYNNEI in the germline V gene. The CDR3 has 11 residues. Trimming cost V 6 bases and J 11 bases, with 13 bases left between them. This chain's CDR3 is CASRGGNRAFF. The CDR3 DNA sequence: TGTGCCAGCAGGGGCGGGAACCGGGCTTTCTTT.

This clone was recorded only once. This chain joins TRBV7-9 and TRBJ2-3; a weak D match, TRBD2 (6 bases). The CDR3 is made up of 15 amino acids. Per the germline V gene, CDR1 is SEHNR and CDR2 is FQNEAQ (reference sequence). V was pared by 5 bases and J by 2 bases, with 14 bases between. CDR3: CASSTLTRATDTQYF. The CDR3 DNA reads TGTGCCAGCAGCACACTGACTAGAGCCACAGATACGCAGTATTTT.

V usage is TRBV6-5 and J usage is TRBJ1-1; possible D gene TRBD1, 6 bases. The germline gives CDR1 MNHEY, CDR2 SVGAGI. This CDR3 is 13 amino acids long. Trimming stripped 6 bases from V and 0 bases from J, with 8 bases between. CDR3 coding DNA: TGTGCCAGCAGCGGACAGTTGAACACTGAAGCTTTCTTT. It translates to CASSGQLNTEAFF.

V usage is TRBV25-1 and J usage is TRBJ2-7, with TRBD2 identical over 7 bases. The CDR3 has 13 residues. Trimming cost V 4 bases and J 6 bases; bases outside gene matches: 6. CDR1 and CDR2 from the germline V gene are MGHDK and SYGVNS. The CDR3 DNA reads TGTGCCAGCAGTGGTCATGGGGGGGTCGAGCAGTACTTC. Protein product: CASSGHGGVEQYF.

The chain carries TRBV19 and TRBJ1-2; 10 bases match TRBD1. The CDR3 extends over 16 amino acids. The ends lost 0 bases at V and 2 bases at J; junction bases unmatched: 3. CDR1 and CDR2 from the germline V gene are LNHDA and SQIVND (reference sequence). DNA of the CDR3: TGTGCCAGTAGTATAGAAGGGACAGGGGCCAACTATGGCTACACCTTC. This gives the protein CASSIEGTGANYGYTF.

The V and J genes are TRBV6-5 and TRBJ1-4, with TRBD1 identical over 9 bases. Germline CDR1 MNHEY, CDR2 SVGAGI. V shed 5 bases, J shed 5 bases, and the junction held 3 bases outside the gene matches. The CDR3 has 14 amino acids. CDR3 nucleotide sequence: TGTGCCAGCAGTCGGGACAGGGAGAATGAAAAACTGTTTTTT. Translation gives CASSRDRENEKLFF.

The chain joins TRBV6-5 to TRBJ2-5, with D unresolved. Trimming cost V 10 bases and J 2 bases, with 11 bases left between them. The CDR3 is 12 amino acids. Germline assignment: CDR1 MNHEY and CDR2 SVGAGI. The CDR3 nucleotides are TGTGCCACACGGAGCGAACAAGAGACCCAGTACTTC. Its translation: CATRSEQETQYF.

The chain is built from TRBV24-1 and TRBJ2-2, with 10 bases that match TRBD2. The CDR3 has 15 residues. Germline V gene lookup returns CDR1 KGHDR and CDR2 SFDVKD. V shed 6 bases, J shed 5 bases, and the junction held 5 bases outside the gene matches. CDR3 coding DNA: TGTGCCACCAGTTCCAGCGGGGGGGGTACCGGGGAGCTGTTTTTT. Translating gives CATSSSGGGTGELFF.

The chain joins TRBV3-1 (or the pseudogene TRBV3-2) to TRBJ1-3; D unresolved. V was clipped by 8 bases and J by 0 bases, with 14 bases between them. The CDR3 is 15 amino acids. CDR1 LGHDT and CDR2 YNNKEL come from the germline V gene (reference sequence). CDR3 nucleotide sequence: TGTGCCAGCGCCCGCACCTCACTCTCTGGAAACACCATATATTTT. Protein: CASARTSLSGNTIYF.

There are a few counts of this clone. The CDR3 region is CASRVGGRVTEAFF. The DNA for the CDR3 is TGTGCCAGCAGAGTAGGGGGCAGGGTCACTGAAGCTTTCTTT. The chain carries TRBV28 and TRBJ1-1; 7 positions agree with TRBD1. Trimming took 6 bases from V and 4 from J; bases not matched to a gene: 8. The germline CDR1 and CDR2 sequences are MDHEN and SYDVKM. The length of the CDR3 is 14 residues.

J is TRBJ2-3 and V is TRBV5-4; D is ambiguous. V lost 5 bases and J 2 bases, leaving 12 bases between the germline ends. The CDR3 has 14 residues. Germline CDR1 SGHNT, CDR2 YYREEE (reference sequence). The DNA for the CDR3 is TGTGCCAGCAGTCTGGGCCGAGACACAGATACGCAGTATTTT. It codes for CASSLGRDTDTQYF.

The genes are TRBV10-2 and TRBJ2-2, with TRBD2 matching over 12 bases. Trimming took 8 bases from V and 3 from J; bases not matched to a gene: 7. The germline gives CDR1 WSHSY, CDR2 SAAADI. CDR3 length: 16 residues. Here the CDR3 reads CASELAGGSDTGELFF. DNA of the CDR3: TGCGCCAGCGAACTAGCGGGGGGTTCAGACACCGGGGAGCTGTTTTTT.

J is TRBJ2-3 and V is TRBV2, with TRBD1 identical over 11 bases. V lost 5 bases, J lost 1 base, and 2 bases stayed unmatched. Per germline, CDR1 SNHLY and CDR2 FYNNEI. The CDR3 has 15 residues. CDR3 in amino acids: CASSPGQGGTDTQYF. The CDR3 DNA reads TGTGCCAGCAGTCCGGGACAGGGGGGCACAGATACGCAGTATTTT.